One and the same sample provided the 14 T cell receptor beta chains below, sequenced in a study of cytomegalovirus exposure and HLA in healthy donors. PCR amplification relied on 60 Vbeta primers (plus 13 Jbeta primers). Some clones are missing from TCRdb's copy, which holds only in-frame ones; the method was immunoSEQ multiplex PCR. The record lists approximately 120,000 clones, of which the ten most abundant hold more than 0.9%. Source material: PBMCs. Receptors were obtained from a man younger than 30 in good health and CMV-seronegative.

In the case of this clone: Other DNA sequences within the sample encode an identical CDR3. The chain recombines TRBV6-1 with TRBJ2-3; D remains ambiguous. The CDR3 loop spans 14 amino acids. Trimming stripped 1 base from V and 0 bases from J, with 5 bases between. Germline V gene lookup returns CDR1 MNHNS and CDR2 SASEGT. The CDR3 sequence is CASSEGRSTDTQYF. The CDR3 DNA reads TGTGCCAGCAGTGAAGGCAGAAGCACAGATACGCAGTATTTT.

The chain recombines TRBV5-1 with TRBJ2-5; 9 positions agree with TRBD2. Germline V lookup: CDR1 SGHRS, CDR2 YFSETQ. The CDR3 totals 15 residues. V shed 0 bases and J 3 bases; nucleotides not matched to a gene: 3. The CDR3 bases are TGCGCCAGCAGCTTGGGGGCGGGAGGGGAAGAGACCCAGTACTTC. It encodes CASSLGAGGEETQYF.

The chain combines TRBV10-2 with TRBJ2-7; D is perhaps TRBD2 (6 bases). V shed 8 bases and J shed 3 bases, with 8 bases lying between them. From germline, CDR1 is WSHSY and CDR2 SAAADI. The CDR3 runs 11 residues. CDR3 sequence: CASQGGYEQYF. CDR3 DNA: TGCGCCAGCCAGGGAGGCTACGAGCAGTACTTC.

This sequence joins TRBV5-1 and TRBJ1-1; the match to TRBD1 covers 7 bases. The V gene end was trimmed by 2 bases and the J gene end by 0 bases; junction bases not matched to a gene: 4. This CDR3 spans 15 amino acids. Germline V CDR1 and CDR2: SGHRS, YFSETQ. CDR3 coding DNA: TGCGCCAGCAGCTTTCCAGGGGGAATGAACACTGAAGCTTTCTTT. As protein: CASSFPGGMNTEAFF.

The V call is TRBV20-1, the J call TRBJ2-5; D remains ambiguous. The CDR3 sequence is 11 residues long. V was pared by 1 base and J by 5 bases, with 5 bases between. The germline V gene encodes CDR1 DFQATT and CDR2 SNEGSKA (reference sequence). In nucleotides, the CDR3 is TGCAGTGCTAGAGGAGGTGAGACCCAGTACTTC. It yields the protein CSARGGETQYF.

The chain links TRBV6-5 to TRBJ1-2; D possibly corresponds to TRBD1 (6 bases). This CDR3 has 13 amino acids. Germline V gene sequence: CDR1 MNHEY, CDR2 SVGAGI. V was pared by 5 bases and J by 8 bases, with 15 bases between. The CDR3 region is CASSRPPGDGYTF. Here the CDR3 DNA reads TGTGCCAGCAGTCGTCCCCCAGGGGACGGCTACACCTTC.

The V call is TRBV29-1, the J call TRBJ1-4, with D uncertain. Trimming left V 0 bases short and J 8 bases short, with 16 bases between. From germline, CDR1 is SQVTM and CDR2 ANQGSEA. The CDR3 sequence is 15 residues long. This CDR3 is CSVEDEGRGREKLFF. CDR3 in DNA: TGCAGCGTTGAAGATGAGGGTCGGGGAAGAGAAAAACTGTTTTTT.

The chain uses TRBV19 and TRBJ2-6, with D perhaps TRBD1 (5 bases). The germline CDR1 and CDR2 sequences are LNHDA and SQIVND (reference sequence). Between the trimmed V and J ends, which lost 5 bases and 0 bases, there was a span of 14 bases. CDR3 length: 17 residues. The CDR3, as DNA: TGTGCCAGTAGTCCCCGACAGCACTTCTCTGGGGCCAACGTCCTGACTTTC. This translates into CASSPRQHFSGANVLTF.

This chain connects TRBV5-1 to TRBJ2-1; 8 bases line up with TRBD2. V lost 5 bases and J lost 8; bases outside the gene matches: 18. Germline V gene sequence: CDR1 SGHRS, CDR2 YFSETQ. CDR3 length equals 17 residues. The CDR3 sequence: CASSTEMQAGVSDEQFF. The CDR3 DNA follows: TGCGCCAGCAGTACAGAAATGCAAGCGGGGGTTTCGGATGAGCAGTTCTTC.

The chain couples TRBV19 to TRBJ2-3, with 7 positions matching TRBD1. The germline V gene has CDR1 LNHDA and CDR2 SQIVND (reference sequence). The CDR3 contains 17 residues. The V segment lost 8 bases and the J segment 0 bases; nucleotides outside the gene matches: 14. The CDR3: CASSTGSPHFSTDTQYF. The DNA for the CDR3 is TGTGCCAGTTCGACAGGGAGCCCCCATTTTAGCACAGATACGCAGTATTTT. Complete variable domain (other parts from reference TRBV19 and TRBJ2-3): DGGITQSPKYLFRKEGQNVTLSCEQNLNHDAMYWYRQDPGQGLRLIYYSQIVNDFQKGDIAEGYSVSREKKESFPLTVTSAQKNPTAFYLCASSTGSPHFSTDTQYFGPGTRLTVL.

The gene calls are TRBV5-1 and TRBJ2-5, with 14 bases aligning to TRBD2. With V trimmed by 4 bases and J by 4 bases, 6 bases remained unmatched. The CDR3 has 16 amino acids. Germline assignment: CDR1 SGHRS and CDR2 YFSETQ. The CDR3: CASSPGTSGGSETQYF. The DNA of the CDR3 is TGCGCCAGCAGCCCGGGGACTAGCGGGGGTTCAGAGACCCAGTACTTC.

This chain connects TRBV7-2 to TRBJ1-4; D is uncertain. CDR3 length: 15 residues. V lost 5 bases and J lost 4, with 14 bases in between. The germline V gene has CDR1 SGHTA and CDR2 FQGNSA. For the CDR3, the DNA is TGTGCCAGCAGCAAAAGGGCAGGACTTAATGAAAAACTGTTTTTT. It codes for CASSKRAGLNEKLFF.

The chain joins TRBV10-1 to TRBJ1-1; D is unresolved. CDR1 WNHNN and CDR2 SYGVQD come from the germline V gene (reference sequence). Trimming shortened V by 4 bases and J by 3 bases, and 6 bases separated the two germline ends. The CDR3 has 12 residues. This chain's CDR3 is CASSAVHTEAFF. CDR3 DNA: TGCGCCAGCAGTGCGGTCCACACTGAAGCTTTCTTT.

Here the CDR3 DNA reads TGTGCCAGCAGCCACAGGGGACCGAACACTGAAGCTTTCTTT. Protein product: CASSHRGPNTEAFF. The chain has TRBV14 and TRBJ1-1; D perhaps matches TRBD1 (6 bases). The CDR3 has 14 amino acids. Germline CDR1 reads SGHDN; CDR2 reads FVKESK. Between the trimmed V and J ends, which lost 3 bases and 1 base, there was a span of 9 bases.